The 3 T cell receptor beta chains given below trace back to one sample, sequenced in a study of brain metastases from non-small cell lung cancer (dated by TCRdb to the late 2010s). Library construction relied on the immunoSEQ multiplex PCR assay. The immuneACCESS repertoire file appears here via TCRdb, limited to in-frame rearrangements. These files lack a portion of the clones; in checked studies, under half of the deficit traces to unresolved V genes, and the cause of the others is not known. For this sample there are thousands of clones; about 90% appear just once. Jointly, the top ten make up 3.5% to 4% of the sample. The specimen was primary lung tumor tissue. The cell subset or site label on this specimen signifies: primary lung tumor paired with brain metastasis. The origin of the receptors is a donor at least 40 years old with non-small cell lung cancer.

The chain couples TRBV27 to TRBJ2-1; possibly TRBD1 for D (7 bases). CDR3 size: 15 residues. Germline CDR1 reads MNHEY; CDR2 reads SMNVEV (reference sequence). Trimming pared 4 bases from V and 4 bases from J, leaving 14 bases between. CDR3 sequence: CASSWRGQTYNEQFF. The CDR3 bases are TGTGCCAGCAGTTGGAGGGGACAGACATACAATGAGCAGTTCTTC.

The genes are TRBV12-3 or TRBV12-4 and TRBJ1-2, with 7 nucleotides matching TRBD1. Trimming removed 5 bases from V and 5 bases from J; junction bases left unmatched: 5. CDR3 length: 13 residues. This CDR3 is CASSVQGPYGYTF. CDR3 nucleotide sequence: TGTGCCAGCAGTGTACAGGGGCCTTATGGCTACACCTTC.

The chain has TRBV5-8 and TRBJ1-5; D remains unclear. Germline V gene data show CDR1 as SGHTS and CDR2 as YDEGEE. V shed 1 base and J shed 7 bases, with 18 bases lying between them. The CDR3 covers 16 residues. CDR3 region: CASSLTDLLGFQPQHF. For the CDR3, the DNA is TGTGCCAGCAGCTTGACAGACCTCTTGGGGTTCCAGCCCCAGCATTTT. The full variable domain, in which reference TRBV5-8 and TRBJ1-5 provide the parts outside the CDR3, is EAGVTQSPTHLIKTRGQQATLRCSPISGHTSVYWYQQALGLGLQFLLWYDEGEERNRGNFPPRFSGRQFPNYSSELNVNALELEDSALYLCASSLTDLLGFQPQHFGDGTRLSIL.